This T cell receptor (beta chain) appears in the sequencing data of a study of blood T cell repertoires in COVID-19. Per the germline V gene, CDR1 is KGHSH and CDR2 is LQKENI. V was cut by 0 bases and J by 5 bases, with 11 bases left in between. This CDR3 contains 14 residues. Only in-frame clones appear in the TCRdb table, and some are missing; sequencing was by immunoSEQ multiplex PCR. The sample lists around 250,000 clones; 86% were seen once. V is TRBV18 and J is TRBJ2-7; D is possibly TRBD1 (6 bases). This clonotype originated in a young man who had recovered from COVID-19. The source material was peripheral blood. The CDR3 nucleotides read TGTGCCAGCTCACCACCCATAACAGGGCACGAGCAGTACTTC. As protein: CASSPPITGHEQYF.